This TCR beta chain was profiled in a study of blood T cells in healthy people across ages. Findings and caveats of the study: Leaving the PBMCs unsorted stopped any conclusive comparison of naive versus antigen-experienced cells. The fall in TCR beta diversity per million T cells was roughly linear with age.

This clonotype has only a few counts. What it binds is not known. The CDR3 consists of 11 residues. The V gene lost 3 bases and the J gene lost 11 bases, with 8 bases spanning the gap. Germline-derived CDR1 and CDR2 are MGHDK and SYGVNS. Next came a second PCR, run for about 7 to 12 cycles, which used a sample-barcoded 5' primer along with a J-beta primer mix. TCRdb reanalysed the 5' RACE reads using MiXCR and keeps one entry per CDR3 protein. The repertoire holds more than 1,400,000 distinct CDR3 sequences, with roughly 40% as singletons. The sample was blood. The genes are TRBV25-1 and TRBJ2-1; D gene uncertain. The TCR was taken from a young woman in good health. The CDR3 bases are TGTGCCAGCAGTGACGGAATGAAGCAGTTCTTC. It codes for CASSDGMKQFF.